Listed below are T cell receptor beta chains from one sample, sequenced in a study of Ad26.COV2.S vaccination and SARS-CoV-2 variants. Profiling relied on immunoSEQ multiplex PCR, and the TCRdb table lists in-frame clones only, not all of them. The table lists 440,000 or so clones, around 92% of them singletons. The sequences come from peripheral blood, collected in a trial of Ad26.COV2.S vaccine versus placebo. These receptors came from a person between 18 and 59 years old who received the Ad26.COV2.S COVID-19 vaccine or a placebo. Each CDR3 is given with its conserved first and last residue. A D gene is named only where the DNA matches it firmly. The size entry is marked missing in some rows and otherwise reads once, few, many or a size class.

J	D	size	V	CDR3	DNA
TRBJ2-7	NA	NA	TRBV7-8	CASSLAGDNYEQYF	TGTGCCAGCAGCTTAGCGGGAGACAACTACGAGCAGTACTTC
TRBJ2-7	NA	NA	TRBV5-8	CASSPGRVPAYEQYF	TGTGCCAGCAGCCCGGGAAGGGTCCCAGCCTACGAGCAGTACTTC
TRBJ2-7	NA	NA	TRBV5-6	CASTLKQAYNFDEQYF	TGTGCCAGCACCCTTAAACAGGCCTACAATTTTGACGAGCAGTACTTC
TRBJ2-7	TRBD1	few	TRBV12-3/TRBV12-4	CASSYVGGREQYF	TGTGCCAGCAGTTACGTAGGGGGCAGGGAGCAGTACTTC
TRBJ2-5	NA	once	TRBV6-2/TRBV6-3	CASSYQNTQETQYF	TGTGCCAGCAGTTATCAGAATACACAAGAGACCCAGTACTTC
TRBJ2-5	NA	NA	TRBV30	CAWRGEYQETQYF	TGTGCCTGGAGGGGAGAATACCAAGAGACCCAGTACTTC
TRBJ1-6	NA	NA	TRBV12-3/TRBV12-4	CASSFLINSPLHF	TGTGCCAGCAGTTTTTTAATTAATTCACCCCTCCACTTT
TRBJ1-2	TRBD1	NA	TRBV2	CASSLQGDGGYTF	TGTGCCAGCAGTTTACAGGGGGATGGGGGCTACACCTTC
TRBJ2-7	TRBD2	NA	TRBV15	CATSRTHIGLAGTYEQYF	TGTGCCACCAGCAGAACCCACATTGGGCTAGCGGGAACCTACGAGCAGTACTTC
TRBJ2-3	NA	NA	TRBV27	CASSLSVWRGPRTDTQYF	TGTGCCAGCAGTTTATCTGTTTGGAGGGGCCCACGCACAGATACGCAGTATTTT
TRBJ2-3	TRBD2	NA	TRBV7-6	CASSPEGLAPFSDTQYF	TGTGCCAGCAGCCCTGAGGGACTAGCGCCATTTAGCGATACGCAGTATTTT
TRBJ2-5	TRBD2	NA	TRBV7-9	CASRLAGTQETQYF	TGTGCCAGCCGACTAGCGGGAACCCAAGAGACCCAGTACTTC
TRBJ1-2	NA	NA	TRBV19	CASRPRGSNYGYTF	TGTGCCAGTAGACCGCGTGGGAGTAACTATGGCTACACCTTC
TRBJ2-2	NA	NA	TRBV10-1	CASSELGRNTGELFF	TGCGCCAGCAGTGAGTTAGGGCGTAACACCGGGGAGCTGTTTTTT
TRBJ2-1	NA	NA	TRBV10-2	CASSEAGPSSYNEQFF	TGCGCCAGCAGTGAGGCGGGGCCGAGCTCCTACAATGAGCAGTTCTTC
TRBJ1-1	NA	NA	TRBV2	CASRGRNTEAFF	TGTGCCAGCAGGGGCAGGAACACTGAAGCTTTCTTT
TRBJ1-1	NA	NA	TRBV28	CASSSRVGKTEAFF	TGTGCCAGCAGTTCGAGGGTGGGGAAAACTGAAGCTTTCTTT
TRBJ2-2	NA	NA	TRBV10-1	CASSKYGRWSGELFF	TGCGCCAGCAGTAAATACGGGCGGTGGTCCGGGGAGCTGTTTTTT
TRBJ1-5	TRBD1	few	TRBV30	CAWISPTRDRDHQPQHF	TGTGCCTGGATTTCACCCACCCGGGACAGGGACCATCAGCCCCAGCATTTT
TRBJ2-3	NA	NA	TRBV7-6	CASSLAGAPRADTQYF	TGTGCCAGCAGCCTTGCGGGGGCTCCGAGGGCAGATACGCAGTATTTT
TRBJ1-5	NA	NA	TRBV2	CASSGDSNQPQHF	TGTGCCAGCAGTGGGGACAGCAATCAGCCCCAGCATTTT
TRBJ1-2	TRBD1	NA	TRBV30	CAWSVLQGGRGYGYTF	TGTGCCTGGAGTGTACTACAGGGGGGTAGAGGCTATGGCTACACCTTC
TRBJ1-3	TRBD1	once	TRBV28	CASSLQTGSRSGNTIYF	TGTGCCAGCAGCCTGCAGACAGGGAGTAGGTCTGGAAACACCATATATTTT
TRBJ2-1	NA	NA	TRBV5-5	CASSLVQNSYNEQFF	TGTGCCAGCAGCTTAGTACAGAATTCCTACAATGAGCAGTTCTTC
TRBJ2-1	TRBD1	NA	TRBV2	CASRPKQGARNEQFF	TGTGCCAGCAGGCCGAAACAGGGGGCTAGAAATGAGCAGTTCTTC
TRBJ2-2	TRBD2	once	TRBV9	CASNAGTTKTGELFF	TGTGCCAGCAACGCGGGGACTACCAAAACCGGGGAGCTGTTTTTT
TRBJ2-7	TRBD1	NA	TRBV28	CASNRWDRSYEQYF	TGTGCCAGCAATAGGTGGGACAGATCCTACGAGCAGTACTTC
TRBJ1-3	NA	few	TRBV19	CARQYGNTIYF	TGTGCCAGACAGTATGGAAACACCATATATTTT
TRBJ1-5	TRBD1	few	TRBV5-5	CASSPHWQGGNQPQHF	TGTGCCAGCAGCCCCCATTGGCAGGGGGGCAATCAGCCCCAGCATTTT
TRBJ2-1	NA	NA	TRBV6-2/TRBV6-3	CASSYKAPSSYNEQFF	TGTGCCAGCAGTTACAAGGCCCCTAGCTCCTACAATGAGCAGTTCTTC
TRBJ2-5	NA	NA	TRBV7-2	CASSLDRNQETQYF	TGTGCCAGCAGCCTCGACAGGAACCAAGAGACCCAGTACTTC
TRBJ1-5	TRBD1	NA	TRBV19	CASSMGGQINQPQHF	TGTGCCAGTAGTATGGGGGGACAGATCAATCAGCCCCAGCATTTT
TRBJ2-7	NA	once	TRBV4-1	CASSQDVGAGLLYEQYF	TGCGCCAGCAGCCAAGATGTCGGGGCGGGCCTCCTCTACGAGCAGTACTTC
TRBJ1-5	NA	NA	TRBV7-2	CASSLDSGPQHF	TGTGCCAGCAGCTTGGACAGCGGGCCCCAGCATTTT
TRBJ2-7	NA	NA	TRBV28	CASSRQDSYEQYF	TGTGCCAGCAGTCGACAGGACTCCTACGAGCAGTACTTC
TRBJ1-4	TRBD1	NA	TRBV19	CASSIGTLRDREEKLFF	TGTGCCAGTAGTATCGGAACTCTCCGGGACAGAGAGGAAAAACTGTTTTTT
TRBJ1-5	NA	NA	TRBV4-1	CASSQVPGALNQPQHF	TGCGCCAGCAGCCAAGTCCCGGGGGCGTTAAATCAGCCCCAGCATTTT
TRBJ2-7	TRBD1	NA	TRBV5-6	CASSLLTGDGYEQYF	TGTGCCAGCAGCTTACTGACAGGGGATGGCTACGAGCAGTACTTC
TRBJ2-3	NA	NA	TRBV19	CASSIVGVRPDTQYF	TGTGCCAGTAGTATAGTAGGGGTAAGGCCAGATACGCAGTATTTT
TRBJ2-7	NA	NA	TRBV27	CASSFLENYEQYF	TGTGCCAGCAGTTTCTTGGAAAACTACGAGCAGTACTTC
TRBJ2-5	NA	once	TRBV25-1	CASSVPAANPKRETQYF	TGTGCCAGCAGTGTTCCAGCCGCGAATCCCAAGAGGGAGACCCAGTACTTC
TRBJ1-1	NA	many	TRBV6-5	CASRGGYEGTEAFF	TGTGCCAGCAGGGGGGGGTACGAGGGCACTGAAGCTTTCTTT
TRBJ2-4	NA	NA	TRBV5-4	CASSSLSKNIQYF	TGTGCCAGCAGCTCGTTATCCAAAAACATTCAGTACTTC
TRBJ2-7	NA	NA	TRBV6-2/TRBV6-3	CASSYSAYEQYF	TGTGCCAGCAGTTATTCAGCCTACGAGCAGTACTTC
TRBJ1-3	NA	NA	TRBV4-3	CASSQDSVTGNTIYF	TGCGCCAGCAGCCAAGATTCGGTAACTGGAAACACCATATATTTT
TRBJ1-4	NA	NA	TRBV18	CASSPDLSSTNEKLFF	TGTGCCAGCTCACCCGACCTAAGTTCAACTAATGAAAAACTGTTTTTT
TRBJ2-7	NA	NA	TRBV9	CASSPRGASYEQYF	TGTGCCAGCAGCCCCAGGGGGGCATCCTACGAGCAGTACTTC
TRBJ1-2	TRBD1	NA	TRBV6-5	CASSNRDRAGGYTF	TGTGCCAGCAGCAACCGGGACAGGGCTGGTGGCTACACCTTC
TRBJ2-3	TRBD2	NA	TRBV5-6	CASSLLHAGLVTDTQYF	TGTGCCAGCAGCTTATTACACGCGGGACTAGTAACAGATACGCAGTATTTT
TRBJ1-1	NA	NA	TRBV27	CASSRPLATEAFF	TGTGCCAGCAGCCGACCACTGGCGACTGAAGCTTTCTTT